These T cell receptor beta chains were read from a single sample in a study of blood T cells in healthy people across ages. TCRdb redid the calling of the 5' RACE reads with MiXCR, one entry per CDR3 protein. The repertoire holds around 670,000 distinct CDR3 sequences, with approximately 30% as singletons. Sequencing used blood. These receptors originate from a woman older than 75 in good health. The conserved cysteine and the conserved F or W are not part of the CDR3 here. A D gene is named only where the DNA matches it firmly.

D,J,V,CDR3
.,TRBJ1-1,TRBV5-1,ASSLVPGKNTEAF
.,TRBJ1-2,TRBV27,ASSFQGPNYGYT
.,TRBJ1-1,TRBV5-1,ASRSLSITEAF
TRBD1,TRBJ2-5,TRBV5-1,ASSSTGLETQY
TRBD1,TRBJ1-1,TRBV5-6,ASTSTGGKTEAF
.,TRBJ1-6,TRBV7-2,ASSPRTVYNSPLH
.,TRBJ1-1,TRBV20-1,SASPRGTEAF
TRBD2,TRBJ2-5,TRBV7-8,ASSSLTSSDNEQY
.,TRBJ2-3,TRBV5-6,ASSLAVGGGRTDTQY
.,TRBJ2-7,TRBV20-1,SVMVGTSSYEQY
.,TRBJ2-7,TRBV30,AWSVLGAGEQY
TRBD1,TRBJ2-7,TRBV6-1,ASSEEWDSRTHYEQY
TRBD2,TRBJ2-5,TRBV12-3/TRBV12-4,ASSLLVTSKGSKAQY
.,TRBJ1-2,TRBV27,ASSPYRQADYGYT
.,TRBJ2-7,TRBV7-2,ASSLQVLSYEQY
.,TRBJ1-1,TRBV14,ASSQVLPRVGTEAF
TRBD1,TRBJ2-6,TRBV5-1,ASSLNPGGRGGANVLT
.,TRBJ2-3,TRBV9,ASSALGGSTDTQY
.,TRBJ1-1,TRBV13,ASSPRGHRVNAEAF
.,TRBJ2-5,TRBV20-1,SARGATQETQY
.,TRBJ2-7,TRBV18,ASSPMARDEQY
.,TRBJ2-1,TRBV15,ATSREGLHNEQF
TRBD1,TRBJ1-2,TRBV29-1,SVTPGQGINYGYT
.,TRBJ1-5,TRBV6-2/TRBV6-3,ASRINSNQPQH
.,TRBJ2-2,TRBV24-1,ATSDLAGELF
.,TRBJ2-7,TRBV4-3,ASSQDSGGGEQY
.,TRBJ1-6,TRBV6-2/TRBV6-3,AGSYFTGLNSPLH
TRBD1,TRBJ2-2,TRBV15,ATSRVVGTGIGELF
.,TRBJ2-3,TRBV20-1,SARDLPDTDTQY
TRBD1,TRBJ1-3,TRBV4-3,ASSLQTTGLNTIY
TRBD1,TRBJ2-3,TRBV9,ASRVGQNTDTQY
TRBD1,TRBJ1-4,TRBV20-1,SADRGIDEKLF
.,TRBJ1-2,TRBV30,AWSAGTNYGYT
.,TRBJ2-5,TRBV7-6,ASSTTVRYAETQY
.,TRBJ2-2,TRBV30,AWVPIGNNGGELF
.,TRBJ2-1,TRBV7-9,AEVQEHNEQF
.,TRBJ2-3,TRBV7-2,ASSSGLRTDTQY
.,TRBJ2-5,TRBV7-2,ASSLQGVNNEQY
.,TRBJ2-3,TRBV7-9,ASSPTSRGDTQY
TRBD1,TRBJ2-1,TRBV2,ASRVDRSEQF
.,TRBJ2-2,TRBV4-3,ASSPGTDYTGELF